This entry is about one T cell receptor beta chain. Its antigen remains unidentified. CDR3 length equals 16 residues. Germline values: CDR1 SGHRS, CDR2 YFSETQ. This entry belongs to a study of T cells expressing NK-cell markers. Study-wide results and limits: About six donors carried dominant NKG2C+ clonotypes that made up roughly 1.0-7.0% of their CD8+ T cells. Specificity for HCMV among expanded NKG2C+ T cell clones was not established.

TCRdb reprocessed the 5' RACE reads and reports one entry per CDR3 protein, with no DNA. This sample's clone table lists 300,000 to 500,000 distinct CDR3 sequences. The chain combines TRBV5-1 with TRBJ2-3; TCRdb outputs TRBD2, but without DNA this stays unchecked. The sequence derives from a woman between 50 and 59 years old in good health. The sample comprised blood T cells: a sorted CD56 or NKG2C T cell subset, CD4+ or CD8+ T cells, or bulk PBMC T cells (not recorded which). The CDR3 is CASSLDAGGATDTQYF.